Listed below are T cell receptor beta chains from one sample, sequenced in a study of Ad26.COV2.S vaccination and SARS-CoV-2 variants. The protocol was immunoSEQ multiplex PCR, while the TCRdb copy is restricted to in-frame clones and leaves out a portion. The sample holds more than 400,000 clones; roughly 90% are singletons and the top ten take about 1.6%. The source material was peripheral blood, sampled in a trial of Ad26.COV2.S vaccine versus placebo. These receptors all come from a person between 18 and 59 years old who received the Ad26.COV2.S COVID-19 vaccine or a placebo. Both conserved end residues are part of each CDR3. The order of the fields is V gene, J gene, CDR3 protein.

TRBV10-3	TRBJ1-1	CAISESPLRDNTEAFF
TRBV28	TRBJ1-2	CASSLIGADYGYTF
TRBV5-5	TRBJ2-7	CASSLDGPSIEQYF
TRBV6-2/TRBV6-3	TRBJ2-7	CASSQLYEQYF
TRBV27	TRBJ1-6	CASSLPGGVSPLHF
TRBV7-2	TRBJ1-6	CASSLGGLALLAPLHF
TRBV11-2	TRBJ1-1	CASSLVRGAGEAFF
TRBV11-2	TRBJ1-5	CASSLGLSGWPQHF
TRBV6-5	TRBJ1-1	CASSPVGGGFPEAFF
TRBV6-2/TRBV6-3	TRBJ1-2	CASSYSGRNYGYTF
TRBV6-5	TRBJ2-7	CACTSDRVGEQYF
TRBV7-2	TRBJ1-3	CASSLLLNGNTIYF
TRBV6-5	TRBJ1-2	CASSPLTGNYGYTF
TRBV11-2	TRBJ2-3	CASSQPTLAGGSTDTQYF
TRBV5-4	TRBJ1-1	CASSPGQGNRGTEAFF
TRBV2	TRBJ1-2	CASFDGIYGYTF
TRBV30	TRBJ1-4	CAWSVGTGFEKLFF
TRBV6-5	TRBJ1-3	CASSYSIASGNTIYF
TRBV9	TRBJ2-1	CASSAPAGQGDEQFF
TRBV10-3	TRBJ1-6	CAISESGWGSYNSPLHF
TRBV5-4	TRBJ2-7	CASSSGAGGPISVLEQYF
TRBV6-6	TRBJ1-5	CASSYYVPGLNQPQHF
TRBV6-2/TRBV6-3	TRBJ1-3	CASSRPGATGNTIYF
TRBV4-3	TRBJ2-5	CASSQSGTGWRETQYF